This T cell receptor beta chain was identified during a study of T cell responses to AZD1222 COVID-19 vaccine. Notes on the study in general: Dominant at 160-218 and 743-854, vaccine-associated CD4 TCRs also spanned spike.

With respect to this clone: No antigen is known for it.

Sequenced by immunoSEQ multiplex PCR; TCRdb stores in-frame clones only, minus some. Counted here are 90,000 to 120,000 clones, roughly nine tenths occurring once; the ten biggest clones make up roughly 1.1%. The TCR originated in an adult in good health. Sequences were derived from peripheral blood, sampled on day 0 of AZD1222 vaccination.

The CDR3 is CSVGRTEAFF. The CDR3 coding sequence is TGCAGCGTCGGACGCACTGAAGCTTTCTTT. The chain recombines TRBV29-1 with TRBJ1-1; D is undetermined. Trimming took 6 bases from V and 4 from J, leaving 6 bases between them. From germline, CDR1 is SQVTM and CDR2 ANQGSEA. This CDR3 spans 10 amino acids.